The clone carrying this T cell receptor beta chain occurred a few times. Its antigen is as yet unknown. The data were taken from a study of T cells in Graves' hyperthyroidism and ophthalmopathy. Patients showing uncontrolled infection, other autoimmune disease, pregnancy or lactation were ineligible. The PBMCs were sourced from fresh peripheral blood (around 9.3 ml). What was amplified from RNA transcripts were TCR beta CDR3 regions. HTBI primers were used for first-round RT-PCR of the TCR CDR3. TCRdb processed the multiplex PCR reads anew with MiXCR; each CDR3 protein has one entry. The repertoire holds nearly 600,000 distinct CDR3 sequences, with 12% to 15% as singletons. Regarding the study as a whole: Classification by a 13 V-J model distinguished ophthalmopathy from stable hyperthyroidism. Blood also showed most of the thyroid clonotypes that were expanded above 0.001.

The V gene lost 6 bases and the J gene lost 1 base, with 16 bases spanning the gap. Germline assignment: CDR1 SGHAT and CDR2 FQDESV (reference sequence). The CDR3 consists of 15 residues. The chain has TRBV11-1 and TRBJ2-7; possible D gene TRBD2, 5 bases. This clonotype was obtained from a woman aged 18-29 years with Graves' ophthalmopathy. Sequenced material: blood. The CDR3 DNA reads TGTGCCAGCAGTAATCTACCAGCGGAATCCTACGAGCAGTACTTC. It translates to CASSNLPAESYEQYF.